One T cell receptor beta chain is described in this entry. Antigen specificity is unknown. Sequenced by immunoSEQ multiplex PCR; TCRdb stores in-frame clones only, minus some. This repertoire shows some 100,000 clones, 86% found once; its top ten account for over 1.2%. The sample originates from a study of T cell responses to AZD1222 COVID-19 vaccine. Study conclusions and caveats: In all cases, repertoires were sampled only after the peak T cell response. Donors were chiefly white British, with a greater number of females, and clonal diversity was perhaps underestimated. Breadth and depth of Spike-specific TCRs rose after two AZD1222 doses. Vaccine-related CD4 TCRs covered spike, predominating at 160-218 and 743-854.

The V gene's germline CDR1 is LNHDA and CDR2 SQIVND (reference sequence). V lost 5 bases and J lost 1; bases outside the gene matches: 5. There are 14 residues in the CDR3. The chain combines TRBV19 with TRBJ2-7, with 7 nucleotides matching TRBD1. The source material was peripheral blood, sampled on day 0 of AZD1222 vaccination. This clonotype was sampled from an adult in good health. DNA for the CDR3: TGTGCCAGTAGTTTCGGGACAGATTCCTACGAGCAGTACTTC. Translating gives CASSFGTDSYEQYF.